The rows below give T cell receptor beta chains drawn from one sample of a study of OX40 agonist ivuxolimab in advanced cancers. This table comes from immunoSEQ multiplex PCR, and its TCRdb copy is limited to in-frame clones, with some not included. This table has under 100,000 clones, over 70% appearing once. This sample comprised CD4+ or CD8+ T cells sorted from blood, obtained in a trial of the OX40 agonist ivuxolimab. Receptors were obtained from an adult with an advanced solid tumor such as melanoma, head and neck, liver or kidney cancer. CDR3s include the opening cysteine and the closing phenylalanine or tryptophan. The D gene is left open where the match is weak. Some rows have no size entry. The others give once, few or many, or a class for an expanded clone.

cdr3_nt	cdr3_aa	v_call	clone_size	d_call	j_call
TGCGCCAGCAGCTCAGACAGTACCGGGGAGCTGTTTTTT	CASSSDSTGELFF	TRBV5-1	NA	NA	TRBJ2-2
TGCGCCAGCAGCCAAGATATGTCTGAAGCTTTCTTT	CASSQDMSEAFF	TRBV4-3	NA	NA	TRBJ1-1
TGTGCCAGCAGTGAAGAAAGTACAGGGAATCAGCCCCAGCATTTT	CASSEESTGNQPQHF	TRBV2	many	NA	TRBJ1-5
TGTGCCAGCAGCCTCAGCGGGAGGGCCAACGAGCAGTACTTC	CASSLSGRANEQYF	TRBV7-6	NA	TRBD2	TRBJ2-7
TGTGCCAGCAACCTGGCCGGGAACGCATACCTTCAATATGGCTACACCTTC	CASNLAGNAYLQYGYTF	TRBV5-6	NA	NA	TRBJ1-2
TGTGCCATCAGCAGGGAGGCCTACGAGCAGTACTTC	CAISREAYEQYF	TRBV10-3	NA	NA	TRBJ2-7
TGTGCCAGCTCAACTTGGACACGAAATAACTATGGCTACACCTTC	CASSTWTRNNYGYTF	TRBV18	few	NA	TRBJ1-2
TGTGCCAGCAGCCCAGGGTCCAGCGCAGAGACGCAGTATTTT	CASSPGSSAETQYF	TRBV7-2	NA	NA	TRBJ2-3
TGTGCCAGCTCACCCCGGGAGGCGGGGGGGCTGGCGGAGCAGTACTTC	CASSPREAGGLAEQYF	TRBV18	NA	TRBD2	TRBJ2-7
TGTGCTAGTGGTTTGGTCGCGGGAGCGGGGAGTAGACAGCCCCAGCATTTT	CASGLVAGAGSRQPQHF	TRBV12-5	NA	NA	TRBJ1-5
TGTGCCAGCAGCTTAATTGACAGGGAAGCTTTCTTT	CASSLIDREAFF	TRBV7-2	NA	NA	TRBJ1-1
TGTGCCAGCAGCGTCACTAGCGACACAGATACGCAGTATTTT	CASSVTSDTDTQYF	TRBV9	NA	TRBD2	TRBJ2-3
TGTGCCATCAGTGAGTCAGTAGGGGGCTACGAGCAGTACTTC	CAISESVGGYEQYF	TRBV10-3	NA	NA	TRBJ2-7
TGTGCCAGCAGCCAAACTAGTGTCGGCGAGCAGTACTTC	CASSQTSVGEQYF	TRBV7-2	NA	NA	TRBJ2-7
TGTGCCAGTAGTAACAGGTGGGGGAGCGTTACCGGGGAGCTGTTTTTT	CASSNRWGSVTGELFF	TRBV19	NA	NA	TRBJ2-2
TGTGCCAGCAGCCCCCCTAGCGGGACAGATACGCAGTATTTT	CASSPPSGTDTQYF	TRBV7-9	NA	TRBD2	TRBJ2-3
TGCAGCGTTGAAAGACGGCCCTATGGCTACACCTTC	CSVERRPYGYTF	TRBV29-1	few	NA	TRBJ1-2
TGCAGTGCCCCGGGGCGCCCAGGGGCTTTCTTT	CSAPGRPGAFF	TRBV20-1	NA	NA	TRBJ1-1
TGTGCCAGCAGCTTAACCCTGAAAGATACGCAGTATTTT	CASSLTLKDTQYF	TRBV7-9	few	NA	TRBJ2-3
TGTGCCAGCAGACTTACAGGGGGCGATTCAGACACTGAAGCTTTCTTT	CASRLTGGDSDTEAFF	TRBV27	NA	TRBD1	TRBJ1-1
TGTGCCAGCAGCTCGGGACCCTACGAGCAGTACTTC	CASSSGPYEQYF	TRBV7-9	NA	NA	TRBJ2-7
TGTGCCAGCAGCTTAGATCCCAGTCAGCCCCAGCATTTT	CASSLDPSQPQHF	TRBV7-9	NA	NA	TRBJ1-5
TGTGCCAGCAGCTTAGATTGGTATGTTGGGAATAACACAGATACGCAGTATTTT	CASSLDWYVGNNTDTQYF	TRBV7-9	NA	NA	TRBJ2-3
TGTGCCACCAGCAGAGCGAGGAACCTGGGAGGCTACACCTTC	CATSRARNLGGYTF	TRBV15	NA	NA	TRBJ1-2
TGTGCCAGCAGTTATACAGGGTCGGCCGGAAACACCATATATTTT	CASSYTGSAGNTIYF	TRBV6-5	NA	NA	TRBJ1-3
TGTGCCAGCAGCCCAGGTCCCGGCACTGAAGCTTTCTTT	CASSPGPGTEAFF	TRBV5-5	NA	NA	TRBJ1-1
TGTGCCAGCAGGCTGGACAGGGGTTCCAACGTCCTGACTTTC	CASRLDRGSNVLTF	TRBV5-5	NA	TRBD1	TRBJ2-6
TGCAGCGTTGTTGGGGGGGCTTATGACAGGGCCGGGTCCTACGAGCAGTACTTC	CSVVGGAYDRAGSYEQYF	TRBV29-1	NA	NA	TRBJ2-7
TGTGCCAGCAGCCAAGCGGGACTAGCGAACTACAATGAGCAGTTCTTC	CASSQAGLANYNEQFF	TRBV4-2	NA	TRBD2	TRBJ2-1
TGTGCCAGCAGTTTGGGTGGGGATACGCAGTATTTT	CASSLGGDTQYF	TRBV27	NA	NA	TRBJ2-3
TGTGCCAGCAAGGTAGCGGACTCCTACGAGCAGTACTTC	CASKVADSYEQYF	TRBV2	NA	NA	TRBJ2-7
TGTGCCAGCAGCCGTATGGCTAGCGGGCTTACCTACAATGAGCAGTTCTTC	CASSRMASGLTYNEQFF	TRBV7-8	NA	TRBD2	TRBJ2-1
TGTGCCAGCAGCGGGGGAGGGTTGATTTCCGCTGATACGCAGTATTTT	CASSGGGLISADTQYF	TRBV28	NA	TRBD2	TRBJ2-3
TGTGCCAGCGGGCGGGACAGGGGCTATGAAAAACTGTTTTTT	CASGRDRGYEKLFF	TRBV2	NA	TRBD1	TRBJ1-4
TGTGCCTGGTACCCACTATACGGCTACACCTTC	CAWYPLYGYTF	TRBV30	NA	NA	TRBJ1-2
TGTGCCAGCAGCGTAGGGTGGGGGGCGCCTCGCCAAGAGACCCAGTACTTC	CASSVGWGAPRQETQYF	TRBV9	NA	NA	TRBJ2-5
TGTGCCACCAGCAGAGATCTGGGACAGATTGAGCAGTTCTTC	CATSRDLGQIEQFF	TRBV15	NA	TRBD1	TRBJ2-1
TGTGCCAGCAGTGAAACAGGGTCCCCCTACGAGCAGTACTTC	CASSETGSPYEQYF	TRBV2	NA	NA	TRBJ2-7
TGCAGTGCTACAAAGACAGGGTCCCAGTACTTC	CSATKTGSQYF	TRBV20-1	few	TRBD1	TRBJ2-7
TGTGCCAGCAGCCAAGATTTACAGGGGAACACTGAAGCTTTCTTT	CASSQDLQGNTEAFF	TRBV4-2	NA	NA	TRBJ1-1
TGTGCCAGCAGCCGAGGCCCCACTGAAGCTTTCTTT	CASSRGPTEAFF	TRBV7-9	NA	NA	TRBJ1-1
TGTGCCAGCAGCTTGAAGGGCGGGGGGACAGATACGCAGTATTTT	CASSLKGGGTDTQYF	TRBV5-4	NA	TRBD2	TRBJ2-3
TGTGCCAGCTCAACTAATAGCGGGAGGGCCTCCAATGAGCAGTTCTTC	CASSTNSGRASNEQFF	TRBV18	NA	TRBD2	TRBJ2-1
TGTGCCAGCAGTCTGGGGGGACCCGGCGACGAGCAGTACTTC	CASSLGGPGDEQYF	TRBV6-7	NA	NA	TRBJ2-7
TGTGCCAGCAGTACCGGAGCTCAGCGGACCCAGTACTTC	CASSTGAQRTQYF	TRBV7-2	NA	NA	TRBJ2-5
TGTGCCAGCAGTTACGCCCGGGACTATGGCTACACCTTC	CASSYARDYGYTF	TRBV6-5	NA	NA	TRBJ1-2
TGTGCCAGCAGTTACTCGATTGTGGGCTACGAGCAGTACTTC	CASSYSIVGYEQYF	TRBV6-6	NA	NA	TRBJ2-7
TGTGCCAGCAGCAAGGACAGGGCTTGGTATGGCTACACCTTC	CASSKDRAWYGYTF	TRBV5-6	NA	TRBD1	TRBJ1-2
TGTGCCAGCAGGACAGGGATGACCGGGGAGCTGTTTTTT	CASRTGMTGELFF	TRBV25-1	once	TRBD1	TRBJ2-2